This entry lists 17 T cell receptor beta chains sequenced from one sample in a study of CD8 T cells in ankylosing spondylitis. TCRdb reprocessed the 5' RACE reads with MiXCR, giving one entry per CDR3 protein. In the table there are more than 150,000 distinct CDR3 sequences, around a sixth of which are singletons. The sample taken for sequencing was blood, either unsorted or a sorted T cell fraction (not recorded which). The receptors derive from a male donor aged 10 to 30 with ankylosing spondylitis or in good health (not recorded which).

This clonotype has ten or more counts. The rearrangement joins TRBV7-3 to TRBJ2-1; 9 nucleotides agree with TRBD1. The V segment lost 4 bases and the J segment 3 bases; nucleotides outside the gene matches: 7. The CDR3 has 16 residues. Germline loops: CDR1 SGHTA, CDR2 FQGTGA. CDR3 protein: CASSYRRQGGYNEQFF. CDR3 DNA: TGTGCCAGCAGCTACCGCCGACAGGGGGGCTACAATGAGCAGTTCTTC.

The sample holds a few counts of this clonotype. The rearrangement uses TRBV7-6 and TRBJ2-3, with 8 bases lining up with TRBD2. The CDR3 length is 15 residues. Trimming cost V 5 bases and J 9 bases; bases outside gene matches: 13. Germline V CDR1 and CDR2: SGHVS, FNYEAQ. CDR3 sequence reads: CASSITGGPIETQYF. The CDR3 nucleotides read TGTGCCAGCAGCATAACGGGAGGGCCTATCGAGACGCAGTATTTT.

This clonotype appeared many times. The gene calls are TRBV10-3 and TRBJ2-5; 9 nucleotides align to TRBD1. The J segment lost 5 bases and the V segment lost 3 bases, leaving 4 bases of the junction unmatched. This CDR3 spans 14 amino acids. The germline V gene encodes CDR1 ENHRY and CDR2 SYGVKD. This CDR3 is CAISDLGQGETQYF. The CDR3 DNA follows: TGTGCCATCAGTGACCTTGGACAGGGGGAGACCCAGTACTTC.

V gene TRBV12-3 or TRBV12-4 combines with J gene TRBJ2-7; D remains ambiguous. V shed 5 bases and J shed 3 bases, with 11 bases lying between them. CDR3 size: 13 residues. CDR3 DNA: TGTGCCAGCAGTCCGGACGGATTCTACGAGCAGTACTTC. Protein product: CASSPDGFYEQYF.

This clonotype was found many times. This chain links TRBV12-3 or TRBV12-4 with TRBJ2-3; the D gene is possibly TRBD1 (7 bases). V dropped 6 bases and J dropped 3 bases, with 16 bases sitting between them. The CDR3 consists of 15 residues. This CDR3 reads CASSLKTGRTDTQYF. DNA of the CDR3: TGTGCCAGCAGCCTTAAGACAGGGAGGACAGATACGCAGTATTTT.

Only a few counts were recorded for this clonotype. The V gene is TRBV18, the J gene TRBJ1-2; D is ambiguous. Germline-derived CDR1 and CDR2 are KGHSH and LQKENI. The CDR3 runs 12 residues. The V end lost 3 bases, the J end lost 5 bases, and 7 bases lay between the germline ends. CDR3 DNA: TGTGCCAGCTCACCGGACTCGTATGGCTACACCTTC. It encodes CASSPDSYGYTF.

This clonotype was seen ten or more times. The genes are TRBV24-1 and TRBJ2-1, with a tentative D call TRBD2 (6 bases). The V gene's germline CDR1 is KGHDR and CDR2 SFDVKD. Trimming cost V 3 bases and J 3 bases, with 11 bases left between them. CDR3 length: 15 residues. CDR3 sequence reads: CATSDPGTVYNEQFF. In DNA form, the CDR3 reads TGTGCCACCAGTGATCCCGGGACTGTCTACAATGAGCAGTTCTTC.

This clonotype was detected ten times or more. The chain has TRBV20-1 and TRBJ2-7; D is unclear. V gave up 6 bases and J gave up 0 bases, with 9 bases separating them. Looked up from germline, CDR1 is DFQATT and CDR2 is SNEGSKA (reference sequence). The CDR3 sequence is 12 residues long. The CDR3 coding sequence is TGCAGTGCCGCCCCCCCCTCCTACGAGCAGTACTTC. Translation: CSAAPPSYEQYF.

The chain has TRBV27 and TRBJ2-6; TRBD1 matches 8 bases. The CDR3 extends over 20 amino acids. J gave up 0 bases and V 1 base, and 11 bases lay outside the gene matches. Germline V lookup: CDR1 MNHEY, CDR2 SMNVEV (reference sequence). The CDR3: CASSLYKTRQGSSGANVLTF. The CDR3 DNA follows: TGTGCCAGCAGTTTATACAAGACGAGACAGGGGTCCTCTGGGGCCAACGTCCTGACTTTC.

This clonotype was detected ten times or more. The chain joins TRBV20-1 to TRBJ2-3; TRBD1 aligns across 7 bases. This CDR3 contains 14 residues. V was pared by 3 bases and J by 2 bases, with 5 bases of the junction left unmatched. Germline V gene data show CDR1 as DFQATT and CDR2 as SNEGSKA (reference sequence). The CDR3 DNA sequence: TGCAGTGCTAGTGGGGACAGCTACACAGATACGCAGTATTTT. Its protein is CSASGDSYTDTQYF.

This clonotype was observed many times. The V and J genes are TRBV3-1 and TRBJ2-2; the D is unclear. CDR1 and CDR2 from the germline V gene are LGHDT and YNNKEL (reference sequence). The germline V and J ends were trimmed by 3 bases and 1 base, with 9 bases remaining between them. The CDR3 has 15 amino acids. The CDR3 protein is CASSQAVGNTGELFF. The CDR3 bases are TGTGCCAGCAGCCAGGCGGTTGGGAACACCGGGGAGCTGTTTTTT.

There are many counts of this clonotype. The chain has TRBV7-9 and TRBJ1-1; D not resolved. The V gene lost 5 bases and the J gene lost 2 bases, with 15 bases spanning the gap. Germline assignment: CDR1 SEHNR and CDR2 FQNEAQ (reference sequence). This CDR3 comprises 15 residues. CDR3 region: CASSPRRVHNTEAFF. Here the CDR3 DNA reads TGTGCCAGCAGCCCCCGACGGGTCCATAACACTGAAGCTTTCTTT.

This clonotype was seen ten or more times. The chain employs TRBV27 and TRBJ2-4, with 7 positions matching TRBD2. Germline V gives CDR1 MNHEY, CDR2 SMNVEV (reference sequence). This CDR3 spans 14 amino acids. J lost 8 bases, V lost 5 bases, and 9 bases had no gene match. The CDR3 DNA sequence: TGTGCCAGCAGTCGGGAGGCTGGGGCTTACATTCAGTACTTC. This sequence encodes CASSREAGAYIQYF.

The J gene is TRBJ2-5, the V gene TRBV4-2; possibly TRBD2 for D (5 bases). CDR1 is LGHNA and CDR2 is YNFKEQ in the germline V gene. V was trimmed by 0 bases and J by 2 bases, leaving 13 bases between them. The CDR3 consists of 16 residues. This CDR3 is CASSQDQAVAQETQYF. The CDR3 nucleotides read TGTGCCAGCAGCCAAGATCAGGCGGTAGCGCAAGAGACCCAGTACTTC.

This clonotype was observed at least ten times. The genes are TRBV5-1 and TRBJ1-2; D is unclear. Trimming stripped 7 bases from V and 2 bases from J, with 15 bases between. The CDR3 contains 14 residues. Germline assignment: CDR1 SGHRS and CDR2 YFSETQ. The CDR3 is CASGRADLNYGYTF. The CDR3 DNA follows: TGCGCCAGCGGGAGGGCAGACCTCAACTATGGCTACACCTTC. The full variable domain, rest sourced from reference TRBV5-1 and TRBJ1-2, is KAGVTQTPRYLIKTRGQQVTLSCSPISGHRSVSWYQQTPGQGLQFLFEYFSETQRNKGNFPGRFSGRQFSNSRSEMNVSTLELGDSALYLCASGRADLNYGYTFGSGTRLTVV.

The rearrangement uses TRBV20-1 and TRBJ2-5; D may be TRBD1 (7 bases). The CDR3 length is 14 residues. CDR1 is DFQATT, CDR2 SNEGSKA, per germline (reference sequence). The V and J ends lost 1 base and 5 bases respectively, with 14 bases between them. CDR3 in amino acids: CSARVEGARETQYF. DNA of the CDR3: TGCAGTGCTAGAGTGGAGGGGGCGCGGGAGACCCAGTACTTC.

At least ten counts were recorded for this clonotype. V usage is TRBV20-1 and J usage is TRBJ2-1; 9 nucleotides agree with TRBD2. The trim removed 6 bases at V and 3 bases at J, leaving 9 bases unmatched. Germline V gene sequence: CDR1 DFQATT, CDR2 SNEGSKA (reference sequence). The CDR3 consists of 15 residues. CDR3 nucleotide sequence: TGCAGTGCCCTGGTAGCGGGAGTGTTCTACAATGAGCAGTTCTTC. Amino acids: CSALVAGVFYNEQFF.